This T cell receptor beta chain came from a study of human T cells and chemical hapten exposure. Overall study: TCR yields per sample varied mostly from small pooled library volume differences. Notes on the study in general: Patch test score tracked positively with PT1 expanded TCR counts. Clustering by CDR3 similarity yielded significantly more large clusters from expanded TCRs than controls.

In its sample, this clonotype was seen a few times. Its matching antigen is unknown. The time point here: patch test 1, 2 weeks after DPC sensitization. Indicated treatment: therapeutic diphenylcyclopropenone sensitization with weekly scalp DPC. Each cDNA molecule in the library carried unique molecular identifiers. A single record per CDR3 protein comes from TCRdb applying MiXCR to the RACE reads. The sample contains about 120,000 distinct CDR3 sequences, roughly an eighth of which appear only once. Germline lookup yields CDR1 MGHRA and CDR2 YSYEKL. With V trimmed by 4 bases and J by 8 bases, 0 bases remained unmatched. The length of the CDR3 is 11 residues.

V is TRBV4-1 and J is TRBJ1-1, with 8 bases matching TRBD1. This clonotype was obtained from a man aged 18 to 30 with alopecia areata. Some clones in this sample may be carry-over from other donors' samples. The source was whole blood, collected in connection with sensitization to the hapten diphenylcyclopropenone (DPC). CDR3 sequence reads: CASSRDREAFF. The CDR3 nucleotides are TGCGCCAGCAGCCGGGACAGGGAAGCTTTCTTT.